The 9 T cell receptor beta chains below all came from one sample that was sequenced in a study of technical replicates of blood from several donors. TCRdb's table, derived via immunoSEQ multiplex PCR, lists solely in-frame clones and lacks some. The sample consists of 55,000 to 75,000 clones, about 95% of them appearing once. The source material was PBMCs. Receptors originate from a human donor in good health. Some clones in this sample may be carry-over from other donors' samples.

The chain is built from TRBV4-2 and TRBJ2-7, with D possibly being TRBD1 (6 bases). Trimming took 1 base from V and 4 from J, leaving 14 bases between them. Germline V lookup: CDR1 LGHNA, CDR2 YNFKEQ. This CDR3 is 15 amino acids long. CDR3 DNA sequence: TGTGCCAGCAGCCAAGTCTTGGACAGCGGTTACGAGCAGTACTTC. This encodes CASSQVLDSGYEQYF.

The V call is TRBV7-9, the J call TRBJ1-5; D unresolved. Germline CDR1 reads SEHNR; CDR2 reads FQNEAQ (reference sequence). The CDR3 has 14 amino acids. V was trimmed by 0 bases and J by 4 bases, leaving 7 bases between them. The chain's CDR3 is CASSLAADNQPQHF. Here the CDR3 DNA reads TGTGCCAGCAGCTTAGCGGCAGATAATCAGCCCCAGCATTTT.

The chain is built from TRBV5-5 and TRBJ2-7, with TRBD1 identical over 9 bases. The trim removed 1 base at V and 4 bases at J, leaving 6 bases unmatched. The CDR3 spans 15 residues. Germline CDR1 and CDR2: SGHKS and YYEKEE (reference sequence). The CDR3 nucleotides read TGTGCCAGCAGCTTGTGGGACAGGGCGGTGTACGAGCAGTACTTC. It encodes CASSLWDRAVYEQYF. Full variable domain (outside the CDR3, taken from reference TRBV5-5 and TRBJ2-7): DAGVTQSPTHLIKTRGQQVTLRCSPISGHKSVSWYQQVLGQGPQFIFQYYEKEERGRGNFPDRFSARQFPNYSSELNVNALLLGDSALYLCASSLWDRAVYEQYFGPGTRLTVT.

The chain carries TRBV6-1 and TRBJ2-7; 14 bases fit TRBD2. The CDR3 has 14 residues. Germline values: CDR1 MNHNS, CDR2 SASEGT. The ends lost 6 bases at V and 3 bases at J; junction bases unmatched: 1. DNA for the CDR3: TGTGCCAGCAGCGGACTAGCGGGGGGCTACGAGCAGTACTTC. It is translated as CASSGLAGGYEQYF.

The rearrangement links TRBV18 to TRBJ2-2; 9 bases map to TRBD1. CDR1 and CDR2 from the germline V gene are KGHSH and LQKENI. V shed 6 bases and J 7 bases; nucleotides not matched to a gene: 12. The CDR3 has 16 residues. For the CDR3, the DNA is TGTGCCAGCTCCCTAATGGACAGGGGAGCTGGCGGGGAGCTGTTTTTT. It yields the protein CASSLMDRGAGGELFF.

This chain uses TRBV9 with TRBJ1-1; D remains unclear. The germline V gene encodes CDR1 SGDLS and CDR2 YYNGEE. CDR3 length equals 16 residues. Trimming stripped 3 bases from V and 0 bases from J, with 15 bases between. This chain's CDR3 is CASSAGVGPMNTEAFF. CDR3 nucleotides: TGTGCCAGCAGCGCCGGGGTAGGACCCATGAACACTGAAGCTTTCTTT.

V usage is TRBV6-1 and J usage is TRBJ1-2, with D maybe TRBD1 (5 bases). Germline CDR1 MNHNS, CDR2 SASEGT. The CDR3 is 14 residues long. Between the trimmed V and J ends, which lost 8 bases and 0 bases, there was a span of 13 bases. CDR3 sequence (DNA): TGTGCCAGCGTTGGCGGGGGGGCTAACTATGGCTACACCTTC. It is translated as CASVGGGANYGYTF.

The chain has TRBV11-1 and TRBJ2-7, with TRBD2 as a possible D gene (6 bases). Germline assignment: CDR1 SGHAT and CDR2 FQDESV (reference sequence). V was trimmed by 5 bases and J by 2 bases, leaving 16 bases between them. This CDR3 region has 15 residues. Here the CDR3 reads CASSRLSGLAYEQYF. Here the CDR3 DNA reads TGTGCCAGCAGCCGACTTAGCGGTCTAGCCTACGAGCAGTACTTC.

The J gene is TRBJ2-1, the V gene TRBV6-6; 9 bases are shared with TRBD1. Germline V gene sequence: CDR1 MNHNY, CDR2 SVGAGI (reference sequence). The CDR3 consists of 16 residues. The V segment lost 4 bases and the J segment 3 bases; nucleotides outside the gene matches: 7. The CDR3 DNA follows: TGTGCCAGCAGTTCCCGCGGGGGACAGGGCTACAATGAGCAGTTCTTC. Protein: CASSSRGGQGYNEQFF.